These 2 T cell receptor beta chains were all obtained from the same sample, sequenced in a study of T cell responses to AZD1222 COVID-19 vaccine. Clones were sequenced by immunoSEQ multiplex PCR, and TCRdb holds only the in-frame ones, with some missing. The table lists about 42,000 clones, over 80% of them singletons. Specimen: peripheral blood, collected 28 days after the second AZD1222 dose. The receptor set was obtained from an adult who received the AZD1222 COVID-19 vaccine.

The chain carries TRBV18 and TRBJ1-1, with D perhaps matching TRBD1 (5 bases). Trimming stripped 5 bases from V and 1 base from J, with 11 bases between. The CDR3 is 14 amino acids. Germline CDR1 reads KGHSH; CDR2 reads LQKENI. The chain's CDR3 is CASSSTGQNTEAFF. As DNA, the CDR3 is TGTGCCAGCTCATCAACAGGACAGAACACTGAAGCTTTCTTT.

This clone was found once. The chain is built from TRBV28 and TRBJ1-5; TRBD1 might be the D (5 bases). V was clipped by 6 bases and J by 4 bases, with 10 bases between them. CDR1 is MDHEN, CDR2 SYDVKM, per germline. The CDR3 extends over 13 amino acids. CDR3 coding DNA: TGTGCCAGCAGGTGGGCAGGGAATCAGCCCCAGCATTTT. This sequence encodes CASRWAGNQPQHF.